In this sample, the clone carrying this T cell receptor (beta chain) turned up many times. Sequenced by immunoSEQ multiplex PCR; TCRdb stores in-frame clones only, minus some. The table includes some 110,000 clones, 86% detected once. These data come from a study of blood T cell repertoires in COVID-19. Germline-derived CDR1 and CDR2 are SGDLS and YYNGEE. J was trimmed by 3 bases and V by 4 bases; bases with no gene match: 6. The CDR3 extends over 15 amino acids. The gene calls are TRBV9 and TRBJ2-2, with 7 nucleotides matching TRBD1. The sequencing sample was made of peripheral blood. The clonotype comes from a man in his forties or fifties with acute or convalescent COVID-19. In nucleotides, the CDR3 is TGTGCCAGCAGCTTATATACAGGGGACACCGGGGAGCTGTTTTTT. This encodes CASSLYTGDTGELFF.